This TCR beta chain was recorded in a study of T-cell memory formation after mild COVID-19 (dated by TCRdb to the early 2020s). General notes on the study: Most TCR sequence clusters were specific to one of the two donors. Longitudinal TCRalpha and TCRbeta repertoire sequencing tracked T-cell clones expanding and contracting after mild COVID-19 in a couple of donors. Two young, previously healthy adult volunteers made up the cohort, one male and one female. The paper as a whole reports these results and caveats: From day 15 to 85, contracting clones showed balanced CD4/CD8 phenotypes, whereas a second wave of clones that expanded from day 15 to 37 leaned towards CD4+. The study covered only two mild cases, and larger cohorts including severe cases with pre-infection samples were considered necessary. SARS-CoV-2 specificity of the second-wave clones peaking on day 37 was not confirmed. Contracting CD4+ clones were found mainly in CM and EM memory subsets, while CD8+ clones were enriched in EMRA. Some responding clones were detected in pre-infection memory, which suggested that pre-existing cross-reactive memory T cells had joined the SARS-CoV-2 response.

This clonotype was seen a handful of times. Its antigen has not been determined. Per-nucleotide qualities are absent, and no much larger clonotype sits a single base away. The run used an Illumina NovaSeq 6000. Using 5'RACE with constant-segment primers, TCRalpha and TCRbeta cDNA libraries were constructed, with sample barcodes and unique molecular identifiers added in the process. Trizol reagent was used to extract RNA from every sample. Amplification of the libraries took two PCR steps, and the second step added a second sample barcode plus Illumina TruSeq adapters. Sequencing of libraries was performed on an Illumina NovaSeq with 2 x 150 bp paired-end reads. On the authors' methods: The reads were demultiplexed and collapsed into UMI-guided consensus sequences using migec v1.2.7. Using mixcr v2.1.11, UMI consensuses were aligned to TRA and TRB V and J templates and then assembled into clonotypes. A clonotype was counted as expanded or contracted only when both edgeR and NoisET called the clonotype significant, with the noise models trained on biological replicates. For edgeR calls, the thresholds were a false discovery rate-adjusted p below 0.01 and a log2 fold-change of 1. As an exploratory analysis of dynamics, max-normalized trajectories of the 1000 most abundant clonotypes were examined by PCA with hierarchical clustering. The CD4 or CD8 phenotype of responding clones was assigned using the separately sequenced CD4+ and CD8+ repertoires. TCRdb cleaned the public reads at Q25 with fastp, built clones with MiXCR and kept in-frame beta chains. Rows matching on CDR3 protein sequence are summarized as one entry with the most common DNA and genes. These V and J calls derive from TCRdb rather than the authors' analysis. The sample table lists under 700,000 distinct CDR3 sequences, just over 20% of them with a count of one. Clones ranked in the top ten supply under 15% of the sample.

Ficoll-Paque density gradient centrifugation was used to isolate PBMCs. The CDR3 runs 15 residues from the cysteine to the phenylalanine. Only CDR3 DNA is held: 45 bases, read in frame from base 1. CDR1 and CDR2 are read off the germline V gene as KGHSH and LQKENI. Trimming costs V 3 bases and J 0 bases, and their ends lie 12 bases apart. The specimen was PBMCs or a T cell subset sorted from them (not recorded which). The chain joins TRBV18 to TRBJ2-7; the D gene remains uncertain. The clonotype was recovered from an adult woman who had mild COVID-19 (a few samples of this study predate the infection). The sample titles of this study are shuffled in the database, so cell type and time point are left out; the donor was told from shared clones. The CDR3 here reads CASSPDLSPSYEQYF. The DNA is TGTGCCAGCTCACCGGACCTCTCACCCTCCTACGAGCAGTACTTC. With the rest looked up from the reference TRBV18 and TRBJ2-7 genes rather than sequenced, the full variable domain is NAGVMQNPRHLVRRRGQEARLRCSPMKGHSHVYWYRQLPEEGLKFMVYLQKENIIDESGMPKERFSAEFPKEGPSILRIQQVVRGDSAAYFCASSPDLSPSYEQYFGPGTRLTVT.